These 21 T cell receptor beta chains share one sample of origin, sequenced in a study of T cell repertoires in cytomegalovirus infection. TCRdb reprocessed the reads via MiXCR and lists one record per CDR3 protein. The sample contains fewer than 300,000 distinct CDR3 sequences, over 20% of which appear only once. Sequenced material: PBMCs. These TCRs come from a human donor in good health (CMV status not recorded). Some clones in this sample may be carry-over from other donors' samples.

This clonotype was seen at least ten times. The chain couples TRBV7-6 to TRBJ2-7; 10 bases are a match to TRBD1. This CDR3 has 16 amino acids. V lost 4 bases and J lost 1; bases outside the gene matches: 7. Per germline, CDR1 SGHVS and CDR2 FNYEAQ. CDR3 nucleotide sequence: TGTGCCAGCAGCTCGGGACAGGGGTATAGTTCCTACGAGCAGTACTTC. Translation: CASSSGQGYSSYEQYF. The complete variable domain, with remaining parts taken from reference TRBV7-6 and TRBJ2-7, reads GAGVSQSPRYKVTKRGQDVALRCDPISGHVSLYWYRQALGQGPEFLTYFNYEAQQDKSGLPNDRFSAERPEGSISTLTIQRTEQRDSAMYRCASSSGQGYSSYEQYFGPGTRLTVT.

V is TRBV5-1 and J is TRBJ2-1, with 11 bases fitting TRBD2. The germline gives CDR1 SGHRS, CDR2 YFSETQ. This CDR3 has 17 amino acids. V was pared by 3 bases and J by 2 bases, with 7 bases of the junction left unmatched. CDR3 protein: CASSSSPSGGPYNEQFF. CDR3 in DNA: TGCGCCAGCAGCTCCTCCCCTAGCGGGGGGCCCTACAATGAGCAGTTCTTC. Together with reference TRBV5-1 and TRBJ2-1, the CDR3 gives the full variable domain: KAGVTQTPRYLIKTRGQQVTLSCSPISGHRSVSWYQQTPGQGLQFLFEYFSETQRNKGNFPGRFSGRQFSNSRSEMNVSTLELGDSALYLCASSSSPSGGPYNEQFFGPGTRLTVL.

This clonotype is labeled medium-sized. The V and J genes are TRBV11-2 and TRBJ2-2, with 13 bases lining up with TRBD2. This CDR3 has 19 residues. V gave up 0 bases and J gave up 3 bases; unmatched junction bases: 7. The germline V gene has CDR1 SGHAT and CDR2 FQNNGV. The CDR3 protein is CASSLERTSGRADTGELFF. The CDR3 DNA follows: TGTGCCAGCAGCTTAGAACGGACTAGCGGGAGAGCGGACACCGGGGAGCTGTTTTTT.

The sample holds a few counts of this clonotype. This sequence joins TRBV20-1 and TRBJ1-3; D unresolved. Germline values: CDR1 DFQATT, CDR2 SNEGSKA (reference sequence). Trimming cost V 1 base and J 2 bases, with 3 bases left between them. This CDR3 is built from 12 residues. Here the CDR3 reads CSARGPGNTIYF. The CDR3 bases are TGCAGTGCTAGAGGGCCTGGAAACACCATATATTTT.

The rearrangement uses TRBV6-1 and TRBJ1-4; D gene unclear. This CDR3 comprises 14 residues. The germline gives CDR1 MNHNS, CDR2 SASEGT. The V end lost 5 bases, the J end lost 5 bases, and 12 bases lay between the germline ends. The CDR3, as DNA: TGTGCCAGCAGTAAGACTGAAGGGAATGAAAAACTGTTTTTT. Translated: CASSKTEGNEKLFF.

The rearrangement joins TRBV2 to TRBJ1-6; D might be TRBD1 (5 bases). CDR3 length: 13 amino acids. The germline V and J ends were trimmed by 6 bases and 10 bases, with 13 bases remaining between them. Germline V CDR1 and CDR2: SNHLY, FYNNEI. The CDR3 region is CASSGGTGSPLHF. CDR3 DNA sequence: TGTGCCAGCAGCGGGGGGACGGGGTCACCCCTCCACTTT.

This CDR3 is CASSQDLLSRSPLHF. CDR3 bases: TGTGCCAGCAGCCAAGATCTTCTTAGCCGTTCACCCCTCCACTTT. V gene TRBV14 combines with J gene TRBJ1-6; no clear D gene. Deletions cut 0 bases from V and 9 bases from J, with 12 bases between. This CDR3 contains 15 residues. Germline loops: CDR1 SGHDN, CDR2 FVKESK.

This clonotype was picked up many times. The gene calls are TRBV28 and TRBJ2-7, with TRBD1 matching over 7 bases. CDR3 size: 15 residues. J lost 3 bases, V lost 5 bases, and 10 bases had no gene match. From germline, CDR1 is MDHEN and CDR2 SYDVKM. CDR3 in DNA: TGTGCCAGCAGTGCCCGGGACAGTAAATACTACGAGCAGTACTTC. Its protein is CASSARDSKYYEQYF.

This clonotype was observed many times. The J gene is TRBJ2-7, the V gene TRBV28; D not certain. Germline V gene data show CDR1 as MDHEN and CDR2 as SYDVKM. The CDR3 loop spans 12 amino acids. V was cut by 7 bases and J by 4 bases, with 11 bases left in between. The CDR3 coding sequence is TGTGCCAGCACCCTGGGTCCGTACGAGCAGTACTTC. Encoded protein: CASTLGPYEQYF. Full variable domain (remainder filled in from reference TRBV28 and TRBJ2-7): DVKVTQSSRYLVKRTGEKVFLECVQDMDHENMFWYRQDPGLGLRLIYFSYDVKMKEKGDIPEGYSVSREKKERFSLILESASTNQTSMYLCASTLGPYEQYFGPGTRLTVT.

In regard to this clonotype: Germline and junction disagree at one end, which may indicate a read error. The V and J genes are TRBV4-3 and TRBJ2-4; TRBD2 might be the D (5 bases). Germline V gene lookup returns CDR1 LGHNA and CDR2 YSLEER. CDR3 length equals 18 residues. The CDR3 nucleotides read TGCGCCAGCAGCCGGACGCGACGGGGTGTGTCGGGTAAAAACGTTCAGTACTTC. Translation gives CASSRTRRGVSGKNVQYF.

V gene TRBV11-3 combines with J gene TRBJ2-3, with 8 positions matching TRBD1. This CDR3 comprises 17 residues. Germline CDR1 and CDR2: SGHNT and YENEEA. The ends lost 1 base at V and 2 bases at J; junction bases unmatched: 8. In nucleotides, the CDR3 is TGTGCCAGCAGCTTAGCAGGGGGACAGGTATCCACAGATACGCAGTATTTT. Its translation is CASSLAGGQVSTDTQYF.

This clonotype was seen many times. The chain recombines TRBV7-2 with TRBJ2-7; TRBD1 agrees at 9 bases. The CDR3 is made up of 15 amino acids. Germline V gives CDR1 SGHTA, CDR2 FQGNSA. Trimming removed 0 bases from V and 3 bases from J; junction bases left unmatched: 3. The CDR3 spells CASSLAGTGIYEQYF. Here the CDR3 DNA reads TGTGCCAGCAGCTTAGCCGGGACAGGGATCTACGAGCAGTACTTC.

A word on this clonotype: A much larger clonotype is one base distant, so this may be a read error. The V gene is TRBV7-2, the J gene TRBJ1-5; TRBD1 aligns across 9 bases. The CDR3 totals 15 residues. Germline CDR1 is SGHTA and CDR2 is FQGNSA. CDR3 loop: CASRSPGQGDQPRHF. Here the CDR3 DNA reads TGTGCCAGCAGATCGCCGGGACAGGGAGACCAGCCCCGGCATTTT. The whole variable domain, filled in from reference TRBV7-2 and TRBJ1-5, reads GAGVSQSPSNKVTEKGKDVELRCDPISGHTALYWYRQSLGQGLEFLIYFQGNSAPDKSGLPSDRFSAERTGGSVSTLTIQRTQQEDSAVYLCASRSPGQGDQPRHFGDGTRLSIL.

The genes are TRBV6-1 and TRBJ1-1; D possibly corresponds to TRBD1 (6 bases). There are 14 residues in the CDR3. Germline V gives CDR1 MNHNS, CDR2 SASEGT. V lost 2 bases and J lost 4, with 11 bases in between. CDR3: CASSERGATTEAFF. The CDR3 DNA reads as TGTGCCAGCAGTGAAAGGGGGGCGACCACTGAAGCTTTCTTT.

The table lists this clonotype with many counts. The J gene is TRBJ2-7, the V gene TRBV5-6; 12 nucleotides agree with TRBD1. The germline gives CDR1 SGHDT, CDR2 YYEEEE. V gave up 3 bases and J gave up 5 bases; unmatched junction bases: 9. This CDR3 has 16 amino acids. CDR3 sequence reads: CASSSPRDRGRNEQYF. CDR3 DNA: TGTGCCAGCAGCTCGCCTCGGGACAGGGGGCGTAACGAGCAGTACTTC.

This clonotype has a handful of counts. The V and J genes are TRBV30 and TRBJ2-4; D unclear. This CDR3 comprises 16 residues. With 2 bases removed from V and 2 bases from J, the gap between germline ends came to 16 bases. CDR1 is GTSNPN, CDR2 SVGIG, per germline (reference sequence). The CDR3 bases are TGTGCCTGGAGTACCTTCATCGGTGGGCCCAAAAACATTCAGTACTTC. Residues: CAWSTFIGGPKNIQYF.

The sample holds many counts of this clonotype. The CDR3 sequence: CSVEGGQGSIDEQFF. The CDR3, as DNA: TGCAGCGTTGAAGGGGGACAGGGGAGTATCGATGAGCAGTTCTTC. The chain employs TRBV29-1 and TRBJ2-1; TRBD1 agrees at 10 bases. The germline CDR1 and CDR2 sequences are SQVTM and ANQGSEA. The CDR3 runs 15 residues. The V and J ends lost 1 base and 8 bases, in that order; junction bases with no gene match: 8.

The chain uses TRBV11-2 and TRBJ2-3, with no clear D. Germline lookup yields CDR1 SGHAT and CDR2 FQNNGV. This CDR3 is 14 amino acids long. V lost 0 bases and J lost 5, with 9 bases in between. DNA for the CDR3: TGTGCCAGCAGCTTAGATGCAGCGCAAGATACGCAGTATTTT. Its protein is CASSLDAAQDTQYF.

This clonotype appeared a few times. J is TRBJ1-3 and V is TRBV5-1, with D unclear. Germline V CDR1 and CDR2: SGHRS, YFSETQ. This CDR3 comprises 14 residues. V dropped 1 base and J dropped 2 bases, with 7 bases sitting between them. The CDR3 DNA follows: TGCGCCAGCAGCTTGAGTTGGGCTGGAAACACCATATATTTT. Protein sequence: CASSLSWAGNTIYF. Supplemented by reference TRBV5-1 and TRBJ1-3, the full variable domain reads KAGVTQTPRYLIKTRGQQVTLSCSPISGHRSVSWYQQTPGQGLQFLFEYFSETQRNKGNFPGRFSGRQFSNSRSEMNVSTLELGDSALYLCASSLSWAGNTIYFGEGSWLTVV.

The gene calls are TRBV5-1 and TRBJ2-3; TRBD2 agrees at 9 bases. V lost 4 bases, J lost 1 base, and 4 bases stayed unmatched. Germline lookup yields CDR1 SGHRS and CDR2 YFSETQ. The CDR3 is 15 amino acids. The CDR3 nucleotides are TGCGCCAGCAGCCCTAGCGGGGCCGGCACAGATACGCAGTATTTT. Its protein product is CASSPSGAGTDTQYF.

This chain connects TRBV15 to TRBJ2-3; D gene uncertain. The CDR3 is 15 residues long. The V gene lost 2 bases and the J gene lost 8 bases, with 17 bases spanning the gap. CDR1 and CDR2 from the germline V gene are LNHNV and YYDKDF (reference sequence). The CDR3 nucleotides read TGTGCCACCAGCAGAATCCGGTCGGAAGCCGGTACGCAGTATTTT. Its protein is CATSRIRSEAGTQYF.